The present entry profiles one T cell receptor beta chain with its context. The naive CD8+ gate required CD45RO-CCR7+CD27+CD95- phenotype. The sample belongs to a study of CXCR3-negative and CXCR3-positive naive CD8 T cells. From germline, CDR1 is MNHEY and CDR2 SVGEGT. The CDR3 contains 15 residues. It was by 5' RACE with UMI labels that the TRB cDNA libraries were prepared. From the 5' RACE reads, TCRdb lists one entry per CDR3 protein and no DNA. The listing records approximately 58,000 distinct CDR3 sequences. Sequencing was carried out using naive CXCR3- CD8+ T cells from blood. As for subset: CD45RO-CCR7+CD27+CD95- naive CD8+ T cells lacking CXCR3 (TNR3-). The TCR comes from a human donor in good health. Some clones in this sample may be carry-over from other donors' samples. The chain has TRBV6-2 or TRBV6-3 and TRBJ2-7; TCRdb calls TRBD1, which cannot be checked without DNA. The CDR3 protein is CASSYRDRVWYEQYF.